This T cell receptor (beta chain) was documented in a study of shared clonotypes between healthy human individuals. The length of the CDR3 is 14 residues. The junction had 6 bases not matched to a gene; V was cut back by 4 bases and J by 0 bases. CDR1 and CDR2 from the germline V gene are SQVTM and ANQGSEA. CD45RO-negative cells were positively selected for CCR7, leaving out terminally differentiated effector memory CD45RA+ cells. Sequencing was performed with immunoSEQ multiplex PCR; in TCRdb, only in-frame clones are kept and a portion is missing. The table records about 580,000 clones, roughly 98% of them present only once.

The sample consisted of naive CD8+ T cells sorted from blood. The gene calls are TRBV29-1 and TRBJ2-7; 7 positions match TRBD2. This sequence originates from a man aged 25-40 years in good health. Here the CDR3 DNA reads TGCAGCGTTGTAGAGCGCGGGAGCTCCTACGAGCAGTACTTC. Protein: CSVVERGSSYEQYF.